One sample yielded the 23 T cell receptor beta chains listed below, sequenced in a study of blood T cells in healthy people across ages. Combining a sample-barcoded 5' primer with a J-beta primer mix, a second PCR ran for roughly 7 to 11 cycles. TCRdb itself ran the 5' RACE reads through MiXCR, one entry per CDR3 protein. The data contain approximately 730,000 distinct CDR3 sequences, 35% to 45% of them seen just once; the ten biggest clones take up roughly 20%. Sequencing was performed on blood. Every receptor here comes from a woman in her sixties or seventies in good health.

The chain joins TRBV5-1 to TRBJ1-2, with no clear D. CDR3 length: 14 residues. Germline CDR1 SGHRS, CDR2 YFSETQ. The V end lost 2 bases, the J end lost 4 bases, and 12 bases lay between the germline ends. The CDR3 loop is CASSFIGESYGYTF. DNA for the CDR3: TGCGCCAGCAGCTTTATTGGGGAGTCCTATGGCTACACCTTC.

This clonotype appeared once. The chain recombines TRBV6-4 with TRBJ2-7; D could derive from TRBD1 or TRBD2 (6 bases each). Germline V gives CDR1 MRHNA, CDR2 SNTAGT. CDR3 size: 16 residues. Trimming removed 2 bases at V and 3 bases at J, with 17 bases between. CDR3 DNA sequence: TGTGCCAGCAGTGACCCCCTGGGGGGCTTATTCTACGAGCAGTACTTC. Translation: CASSDPLGGLFYEQYF.

As regards this clonotype: Sequence at one end of the junction differs from germline and may be a read error. V and J are TRBV10-3 and TRBJ2-5; the D call may be TRBD1 or TRBD2 (5 bases each). The CDR3 is made up of 12 amino acids. In germline, CDR1 is ENHRY, CDR2 SYGVKD. The DNA of the CDR3 is TGTGCCATCGCGGGCAGGGAAGAGACCCGGTACTTC. Protein: CAIAGREETRYF.

Turning to this clonotype: A single base separates this from a much larger clone, so it may be a read error. This rearrangement joins TRBV29-1 to TRBJ2-4; no firm D call. The CDR3 spans 16 residues. The V and J ends lost 0 bases and 0 bases respectively, with 12 bases between them. The germline V gene encodes CDR1 SQVTM and CDR2 ANQGSEA. CDR3 bases: TGCAGCGTTGAAGATCATCTTTGGAGAGCCAAAAACATTCAGTACTTC. Translation: CSVEDHLWRAKNIQYF.

V usage is TRBV7-8 and J usage is TRBJ2-1; 7 bases fit TRBD2. Germline CDR1 is SGHVS and CDR2 is FQNEAQ. The V gene end was trimmed by 4 bases and the J gene end by 0 bases; junction bases not matched to a gene: 6. The CDR3 is 16 amino acids. The CDR3 DNA sequence: TGTGCCAGCAGCTGGGAGCGGGATCGCTCCTACAATGAGCAGTTCTTC. Translating gives CASSWERDRSYNEQFF. Variable domain in full (rest from reference TRBV7-8 and TRBJ2-1): GAGVSQSPRYKVAKRGQDVALRCDPISGHVSLFWYQQALGQGPEFLTYFQNEAQLDKSGLPSDRFFAERPEGSVSTLKIQRTQQEDSAVYLCASSWERDRSYNEQFFGPGTRLTVL.

V usage is TRBV6-1 and J usage is TRBJ2-5, with 7 bases that match TRBD1. The CDR3 is made up of 14 amino acids. Germline V gene lookup returns CDR1 MNHNS and CDR2 SASEGT. Losses at the gene ends were 6 bases for V and 1 base for J; bases not matched to a gene: 5. CDR3 loop: CASRLDRAQETQYF. The CDR3, as DNA: TGTGCCAGCAGGCTAGACAGGGCCCAAGAGACCCAGTACTTC.

The chain carries TRBV6-4 and TRBJ1-2; 7 bases fit TRBD1. Trimming removed 7 bases from V and 2 bases from J; junction bases left unmatched: 7. The CDR3 covers 14 residues. Germline V gene data show CDR1 as MRHNA and CDR2 as SNTAGT. The CDR3 DNA is TGTGCCAGCACCCCCAGGGGGTGGAACTATGGCTACACCTTC. Translating it yields CASTPRGWNYGYTF.

CDR3 loop: CASRRGYQNEQYF. In DNA, the CDR3 is TGTGCCAGCAGACGTGGGTATCAAAACGAGCAGTACTTC. The rearrangement links TRBV28 to TRBJ2-7; D remains unclear. V lost 6 bases, J lost 5 bases, and 14 bases lay in between. CDR1 is MDHEN and CDR2 is SYDVKM in the germline V gene. This CDR3 has 13 residues.

The CDR3 region has the DNA TGCGCCAGCAGCTTGGGGGACAGGGCCTCTGGAAACACCATATATTTT. Translation: CASSLGDRASGNTIYF. This sequence joins TRBV5-1 and TRBJ1-3; 9 nucleotides align to TRBD1. V was clipped by 0 bases and J by 0 bases; unmatched bases: 1. This CDR3 region has 16 residues. The germline CDR1 and CDR2 sequences are SGHRS and YFSETQ. Based on the CDR3 plus reference TRBV5-1 and TRBJ1-3, the full variable domain is KAGVTQTPRYLIKTRGQQVTLSCSPISGHRSVSWYQQTPGQGLQFLFEYFSETQRNKGNFPGRFSGRQFSNSRSEMNVSTLELGDSALYLCASSLGDRASGNTIYFGEGSWLTVV.

This clonotype appeared a few times. The genes are TRBV24-1 and TRBJ2-5; the match to TRBD1 covers 11 bases. J lost 7 bases, V lost 4 bases, and 10 bases had no gene match. Per the germline V gene, CDR1 is KGHDR and CDR2 is SFDVKD. CDR3 length equals 16 residues. The CDR3 sequence is CATSDTGQGGSGTQYF. The CDR3 DNA follows: TGTGCCACCAGTGACACGGGACAGGGGGGGAGCGGGACCCAGTACTTC.

This sequence joins TRBV5-1 and TRBJ2-2; 8 nucleotides match TRBD1. This CDR3 has 15 residues. The ends lost 5 bases at V and 3 bases at J; junction bases unmatched: 6. Germline V gene sequence: CDR1 SGHRS, CDR2 YFSETQ. The CDR3 region has the DNA TGCGCCAGCAGTTTGTCGACAGGGGACACCGGGGAGCTGTTTTTT. Translation gives CASSLSTGDTGELFF. Full variable domain (outside the CDR3, taken from reference TRBV5-1 and TRBJ2-2): KAGVTQTPRYLIKTRGQQVTLSCSPISGHRSVSWYQQTPGQGLQFLFEYFSETQRNKGNFPGRFSGRQFSNSRSEMNVSTLELGDSALYLCASSLSTGDTGELFFGEGSRLTVL.

This clonotype was picked up many times. This sequence joins TRBV7-9 and TRBJ2-7; 8 positions agree with TRBD1. This CDR3 is 16 amino acids long. After removal of 1 base from V and 2 bases from J, the junction contained 7 bases not matched to a gene. Germline CDR1 and CDR2: SEHNR and FQNEAQ (reference sequence). This CDR3 is CASSLEFRDRPYEQYF. CDR3 bases: TGTGCCAGCAGCTTAGAGTTCCGGGACAGGCCCTACGAGCAGTACTTC.

The chain uses TRBV27 and TRBJ1-2; 9 bases are a match to TRBD1. CDR3 length: 14 amino acids. Germline CDR1 and CDR2: MNHEY and SMNVEV (reference sequence). The V and J ends lost 4 bases and 6 bases, in that order; junction bases with no gene match: 6. The CDR3 DNA is TGTGCCAGCAGTTCTCGGGACAGGGCGAATGGCTACACCTTC. Amino acids: CASSSRDRANGYTF.

In this sample, this clonotype turned up a few times. The V gene is TRBV7-3, the J gene TRBJ1-5; maybe TRBD1 (5 bases). This CDR3 contains 15 residues. Germline-derived CDR1 and CDR2 are SGHTA and FQGTGA. V lost 5 bases and J lost 5, with 16 bases in between. The CDR3, as DNA: TGTGCCAGCAGCCCAAAGGGCACAGGATATCAGCCCCAGCATTTT. As protein: CASSPKGTGYQPQHF. Full variable domain (missing parts from reference TRBV7-3 and TRBJ1-5): GAGVSQTPSNKVTEKGKYVELRCDPISGHTALYWYRQSLGQGPEFLIYFQGTGAADDSGLPNDRFFAVRPEGSVSTLKIQRTERGDSAVYLCASSPKGTGYQPQHFGDGTRLSIL.

CDR3 amino acids: CASSLAQGHTGELFF. CDR3 sequence (DNA): TGTGCCAGCAGTTTAGCACAGGGGCACACCGGGGAGCTGTTTTTT. The chain is built from TRBV12-3 or TRBV12-4 and TRBJ2-2; 7 bases agree with TRBD1. The CDR3 covers 15 residues. V was pared by 0 bases and J by 3 bases, with 1 base of the junction left unmatched.

The J gene is TRBJ1-5, the V gene TRBV20-1; D call uncertain. Germline assignment: CDR1 DFQATT and CDR2 SNEGSKA (reference sequence). The CDR3 sequence is 12 residues long. V was shortened by 0 bases and J by 9 bases, with 9 bases between the two germline ends. CDR3 region: CSARDIGRPQHF. CDR3 in DNA: TGCAGTGCTAGAGATATTGGTCGGCCCCAGCATTTT.

This rearrangement joins TRBV12-3 or TRBV12-4 to TRBJ1-1, with a possible D match to TRBD1 (6 bases). V was clipped by 6 bases and J by 4 bases, with 12 bases between them. This CDR3 is 13 amino acids long. CDR3 amino acids: CASSGGGVTEAFF. DNA for the CDR3: TGTGCCAGCAGCGGGGGCGGGGTCACTGAAGCTTTCTTT.

V gene TRBV6-5 combines with J gene TRBJ2-7; 10 bases line up with TRBD2. CDR3 length: 15 residues. CDR1 is MNHEY, CDR2 SVGAGI, per germline. Trimming took 0 bases from V and 2 from J; bases not matched to a gene: 1. CDR3 sequence (DNA): TGTGCCAGCAGTTACTCGACTAGCGGGCCCTACGAGCAGTACTTC. It is translated as CASSYSTSGPYEQYF.

The rearrangement uses TRBV7-3 and TRBJ2-1; a weak D match, TRBD2 (5 bases). V lost 5 bases and J 6 bases, leaving 11 bases between the germline ends. This CDR3 has 13 amino acids. The germline V gene encodes CDR1 SGHTA and CDR2 FQGTGA. CDR3 in DNA: TGTGCCAGCAGCCCAACTAGTCTCAATGAGCAGTTCTTC. Protein product: CASSPTSLNEQFF.

The gene calls are TRBV5-6 and TRBJ2-1; 14 bases align to TRBD2. Trimming removed 4 bases from V and 3 bases from J; junction bases left unmatched: 9. The germline V gene encodes CDR1 SGHDT and CDR2 YYEEEE. CDR3 size: 18 residues. Here the CDR3 DNA reads TGTGCCAGCAGCAGGGGGACTAGCGGGAGAGGGTTCTACAATGAGCAGTTCTTC. This gives the protein CASSRGTSGRGFYNEQFF.

This chain connects TRBV4-2 to TRBJ2-5; D remains ambiguous. Germline V gives CDR1 LGHNA, CDR2 YNFKEQ. V was trimmed by 0 bases and J by 1 base, leaving 15 bases between them. This CDR3 spans 17 amino acids. DNA for the CDR3: TGTGCCAGCAGCCAAGAGTGGGCCTCGGGCCCCCAAGAGACCCAGTACTTC. Amino acids: CASSQEWASGPQETQYF.

The chain couples TRBV7-8 to TRBJ1-2; TRBD1 might be the D (5 bases). Germline CDR1 SGHVS, CDR2 FQNEAQ. Between the trimmed V and J ends, which lost 1 base and 7 bases, there was a span of 19 bases. The CDR3 loop spans 16 amino acids. The DNA of the CDR3 is TGTGCCAGCAGCTTAGAGCAGGGTCGGGGCCGGTTTGGCTACACCTTC. As protein: CASSLEQGRGRFGYTF.

Here the CDR3 reads CSANPGGGQGAISYEQYF. DNA for the CDR3: TGCAGTGCTAACCCGGGAGGGGGACAGGGGGCAATCTCCTACGAGCAGTACTTC. The rearrangement links TRBV20-1 to TRBJ2-7, with TRBD1 identical over 12 bases. V dropped 4 bases and J dropped 0; count of bases not matched to a gene: 13. Germline CDR1 and CDR2: DFQATT and SNEGSKA (reference sequence). The CDR3 has 18 amino acids.